The subject of this entry is one TCR beta chain. Its target is unknown. This entry belongs to a study of CD8 T cells in Susac syndrome. General study results and limits: The study's TCR sequencing and HLA analysis covered a relatively small number of individuals, and the study acknowledged this.

The CD8+ and CD4+ T cells were negatively isolated, with the TEMRA cells enriched by FACS. Germline loops: CDR1 LGHNT, CDR2 FRNRAP. The CDR3 contains 16 residues. Trimming shortened V by 4 bases and J by 0 bases, and 14 bases separated the two germline ends. It was with random hexamers that 0.5 to 1 ug RNA was reverse transcribed. With immunoSEQ multiplex PCR, TCR beta CDR3 was amplified across 54 Vbeta and 13 Jbeta. TCRdb reprocessed the immunoSEQ multiplex PCR reads with MiXCR, giving one entry per CDR3 protein. The table includes a few hundred thousand distinct CDR3 sequences, about 89% detected once.

The TCR was taken from a human donor with multiple sclerosis. The rearrangement uses TRBV12-5 and TRBJ2-3; D call uncertain. Sequencing was performed on CD8+ T cells from PBMCs. The CDR3 DNA reads as TGTGCTAGTGGTTGGGCTCGTGAGGCCAGCACAGATACGCAGTATTTT. It yields the protein CASGWAREASTDTQYF.